The entry that follows covers one T cell receptor beta chain sequence. Its antigen is still unknown. The input lacks base qualities; no much larger clone sits a single base away. These data belong to a study of Siglec-9 on CD8 T cells in melanoma (dated by TCRdb to the late 2010s). Looking at the study overall: The study investigated Siglec-9 expression on CD8+ T cells and the role of Siglec-9 in regulating T cells in the melanoma tumor microenvironment.

What the study reported, not specific to this receptor: According to the reported findings, Siglec-9 marked and regulated a subset of effector memory CD8+ T cells that seemed to build up inside melanoma tumors.

Trimming leaves V shorter by 8 bases and J shorter by 5 bases, with the junction holding 3 bases beyond the gene matches. Taken from cysteine to phenylalanine, the CDR3 has 13 residues. Only the CDR3 portion is preserved as DNA: 39 bases, with reading frame beginning at the first base. The germline V gene (reference sequence) specifies LNHDA as CDR1 and SQIVND as CDR2. Libraries were constructed by the immunoSEQ multiplex PCR assay. TCRdb stores this immuneACCESS table with in-frame sequences only. Part of the clones is absent; in the studies checked, under half of the shortfall reflects unresolved V genes, and no reason is known for the rest. Recorded for this sample are around 29,000 clones; approximately 80% of them occurred a single time. 5.8% of the sample comes from the top ten.

This sequence originates from a human donor in good health. The chain is assembled from TRBV19 and TRBJ1-5; 10 central bases correspond to TRBD1. The source material was Siglec-9- CD8+ T cells sorted from blood. In light of the paper, this sample's cell subset or site label describes: CD8 T cells lacking Siglec-9. The CDR3 protein: CASADRGDQPQHF. Read as DNA, the sequence is TGTGCCAGTGCGGACAGGGGGGATCAGCCCCAGCATTTT.